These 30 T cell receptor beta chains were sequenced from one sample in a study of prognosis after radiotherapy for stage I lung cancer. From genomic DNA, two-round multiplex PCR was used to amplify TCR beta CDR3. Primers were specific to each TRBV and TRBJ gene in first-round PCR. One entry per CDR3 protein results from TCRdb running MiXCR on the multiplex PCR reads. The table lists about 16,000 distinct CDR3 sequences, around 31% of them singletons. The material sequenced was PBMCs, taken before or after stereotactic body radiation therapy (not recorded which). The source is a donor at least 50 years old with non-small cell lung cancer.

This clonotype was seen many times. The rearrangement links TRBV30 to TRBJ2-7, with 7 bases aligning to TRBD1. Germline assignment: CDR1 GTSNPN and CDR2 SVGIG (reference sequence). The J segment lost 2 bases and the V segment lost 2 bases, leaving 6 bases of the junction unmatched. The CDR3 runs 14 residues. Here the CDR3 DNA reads TGTGCCTGGAGTCTCGGGACAGCTACCTACGAGCAGTACTTC. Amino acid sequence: CAWSLGTATYEQYF.

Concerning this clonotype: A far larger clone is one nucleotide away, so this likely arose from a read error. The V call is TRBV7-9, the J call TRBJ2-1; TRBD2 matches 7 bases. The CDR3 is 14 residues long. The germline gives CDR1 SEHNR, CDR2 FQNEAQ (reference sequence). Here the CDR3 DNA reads TGTGCCAGCAGCCTAGCGGTAACCTACAATGAGCAGTTCTTC. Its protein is CASSLAVTYNEQFF.

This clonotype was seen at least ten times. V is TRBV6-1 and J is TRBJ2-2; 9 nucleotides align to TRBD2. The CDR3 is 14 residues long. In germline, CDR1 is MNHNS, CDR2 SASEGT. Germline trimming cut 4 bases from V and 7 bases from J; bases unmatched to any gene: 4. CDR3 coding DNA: TGTGCCAGCAGTGTAGCGGGAGAGGACGGGGAGCTGTTTTTT. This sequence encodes CASSVAGEDGELFF.

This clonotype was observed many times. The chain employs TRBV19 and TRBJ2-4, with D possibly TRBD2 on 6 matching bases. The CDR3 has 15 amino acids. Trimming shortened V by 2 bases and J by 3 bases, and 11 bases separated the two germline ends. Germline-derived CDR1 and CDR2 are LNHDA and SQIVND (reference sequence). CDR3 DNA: TGTGCCAGTAGTATAAATCAGGGAGGCAAAAACATTCAGTACTTC. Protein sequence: CASSINQGGKNIQYF.

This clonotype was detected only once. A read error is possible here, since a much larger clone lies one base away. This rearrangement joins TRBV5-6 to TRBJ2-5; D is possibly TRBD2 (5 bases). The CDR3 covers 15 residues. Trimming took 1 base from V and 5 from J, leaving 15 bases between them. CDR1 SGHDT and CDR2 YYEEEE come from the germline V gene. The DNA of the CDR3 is TGTGCCAGCAGCTTGCATTATACTAGTTCGGAGACCCAGTACTTC. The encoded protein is CASSLHYTSSETQYF.

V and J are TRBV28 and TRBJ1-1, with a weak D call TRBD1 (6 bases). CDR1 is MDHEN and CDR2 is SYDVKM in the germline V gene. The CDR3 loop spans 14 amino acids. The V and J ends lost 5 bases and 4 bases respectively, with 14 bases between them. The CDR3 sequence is CASSTAQGSTEAFF. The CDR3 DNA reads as TGTGCCAGCAGTACTGCTCAGGGGAGCACTGAAGCTTTCTTT.

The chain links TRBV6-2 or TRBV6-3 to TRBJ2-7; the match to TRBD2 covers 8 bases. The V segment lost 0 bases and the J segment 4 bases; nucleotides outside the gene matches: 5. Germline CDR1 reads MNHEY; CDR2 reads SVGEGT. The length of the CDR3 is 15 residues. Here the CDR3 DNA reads TGTGCCAGCAGTTACTCGGCTAGCGGGTGGTACGAGCAGTACTTC. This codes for CASSYSASGWYEQYF.

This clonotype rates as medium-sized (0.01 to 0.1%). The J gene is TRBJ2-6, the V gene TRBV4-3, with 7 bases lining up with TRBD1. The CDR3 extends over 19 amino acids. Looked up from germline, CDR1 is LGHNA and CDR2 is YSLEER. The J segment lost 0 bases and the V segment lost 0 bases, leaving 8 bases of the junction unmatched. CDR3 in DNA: TGCGCCAGCAGCCAAGAGCTGAGGGGGCGGACCTCTGGGGCCAACGTCCTGACTTTC. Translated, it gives CASSQELRGRTSGANVLTF.

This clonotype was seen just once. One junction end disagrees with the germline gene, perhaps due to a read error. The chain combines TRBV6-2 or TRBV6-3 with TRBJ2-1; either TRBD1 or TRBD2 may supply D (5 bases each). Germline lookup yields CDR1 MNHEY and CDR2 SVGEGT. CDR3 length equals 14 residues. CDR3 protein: CASSSGTFYNEKFF. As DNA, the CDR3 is TGTGCCAGCAGCTCCGGGACGTTCTACAATGAGAAGTTCTTC.

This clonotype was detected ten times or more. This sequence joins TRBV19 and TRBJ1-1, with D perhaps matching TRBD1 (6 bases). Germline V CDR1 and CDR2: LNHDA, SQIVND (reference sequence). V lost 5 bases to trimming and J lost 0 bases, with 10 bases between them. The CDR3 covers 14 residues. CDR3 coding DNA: TGTGCCAGTAGTTCGCAGGGGCTGAACACTGAAGCTTTCTTT. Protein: CASSSQGLNTEAFF.

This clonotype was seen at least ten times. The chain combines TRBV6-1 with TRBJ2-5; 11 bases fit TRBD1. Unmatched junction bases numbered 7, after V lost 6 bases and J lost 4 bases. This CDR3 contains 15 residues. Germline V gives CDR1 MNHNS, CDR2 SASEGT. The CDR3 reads CASSQGQGGRETQYF. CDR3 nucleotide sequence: TGTGCCAGCAGCCAGGGACAGGGGGGGAGAGAGACCCAGTACTTC.

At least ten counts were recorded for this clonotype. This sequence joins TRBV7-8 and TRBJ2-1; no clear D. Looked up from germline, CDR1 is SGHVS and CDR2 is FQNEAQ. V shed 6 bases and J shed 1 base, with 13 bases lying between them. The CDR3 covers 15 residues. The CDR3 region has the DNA TGTGCCAGCAGACCGAGATCGGAGTCCTACAATGAGCAGTTCTTC. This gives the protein CASRPRSESYNEQFF.

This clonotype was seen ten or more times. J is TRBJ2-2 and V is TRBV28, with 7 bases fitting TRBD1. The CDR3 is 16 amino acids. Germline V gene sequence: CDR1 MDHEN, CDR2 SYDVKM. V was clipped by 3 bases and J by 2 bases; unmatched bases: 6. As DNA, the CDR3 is TGTGCCAGCAGTTTTCGGTACAGGGGAAACACCGGGGAGCTGTTTTTT. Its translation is CASSFRYRGNTGELFF. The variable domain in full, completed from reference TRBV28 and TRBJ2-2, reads DVKVTQSSRYLVKRTGEKVFLECVQDMDHENMFWYRQDPGLGLRLIYFSYDVKMKEKGDIPEGYSVSREKKERFSLILESASTNQTSMYLCASSFRYRGNTGELFFGEGSRLTVL.

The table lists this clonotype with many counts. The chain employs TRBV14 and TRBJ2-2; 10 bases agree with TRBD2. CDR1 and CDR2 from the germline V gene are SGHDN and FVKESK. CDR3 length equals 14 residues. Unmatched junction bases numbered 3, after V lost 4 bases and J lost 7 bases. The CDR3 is CASSRGLADGELFF. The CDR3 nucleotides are TGTGCCAGCAGCCGAGGACTAGCGGACGGGGAGCTGTTTTTT.

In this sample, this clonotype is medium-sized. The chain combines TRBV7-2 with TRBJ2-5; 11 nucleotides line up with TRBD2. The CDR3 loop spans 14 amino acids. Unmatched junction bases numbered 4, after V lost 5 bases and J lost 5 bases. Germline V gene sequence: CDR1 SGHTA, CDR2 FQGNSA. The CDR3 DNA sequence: TGTGCCAGCAGCCTACTAGCGGGGGTGGAGACCCAGTACTTC. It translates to CASSLLAGVETQYF.

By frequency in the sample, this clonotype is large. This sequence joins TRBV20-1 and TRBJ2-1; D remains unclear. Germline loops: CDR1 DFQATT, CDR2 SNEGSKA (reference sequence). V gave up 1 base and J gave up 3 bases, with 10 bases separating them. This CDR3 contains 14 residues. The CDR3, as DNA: TGCAGTGCTAGAGGCGCCGCCTTCTACAATGAGCAGTTCTTC. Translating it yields CSARGAAFYNEQFF.

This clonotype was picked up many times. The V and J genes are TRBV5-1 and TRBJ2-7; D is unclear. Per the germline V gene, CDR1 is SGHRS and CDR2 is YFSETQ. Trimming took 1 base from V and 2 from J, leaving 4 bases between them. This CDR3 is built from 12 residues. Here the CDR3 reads CASSLNAYEQYF. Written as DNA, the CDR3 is TGCGCCAGCAGCTTGAATGCCTACGAGCAGTACTTC.

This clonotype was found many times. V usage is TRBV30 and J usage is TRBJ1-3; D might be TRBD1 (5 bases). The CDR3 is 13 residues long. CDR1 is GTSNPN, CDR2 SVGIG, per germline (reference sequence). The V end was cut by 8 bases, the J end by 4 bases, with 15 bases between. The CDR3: CAGARAAGNTIYF. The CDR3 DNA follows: TGTGCCGGGGCCAGGGCCGCAGGAAACACCATATATTTT.

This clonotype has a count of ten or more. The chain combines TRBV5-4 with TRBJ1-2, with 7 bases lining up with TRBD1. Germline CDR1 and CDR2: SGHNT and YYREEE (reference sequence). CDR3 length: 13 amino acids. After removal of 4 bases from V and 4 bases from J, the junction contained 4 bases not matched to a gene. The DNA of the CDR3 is TGTGCCAGCAGCGCAGGGGGTGGCTATGGCTACACCTTC. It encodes CASSAGGGYGYTF. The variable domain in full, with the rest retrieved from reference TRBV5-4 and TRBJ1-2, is ETGVTQSPTHLIKTRGQQVTLRCSSQSGHNTVSWYQQALGQGPQFIFQYYREEENGRGNFPPRFSGLQFPNYSSELNVNALELDDSALYLCASSAGGGYGYTFGSGTRLTVV.

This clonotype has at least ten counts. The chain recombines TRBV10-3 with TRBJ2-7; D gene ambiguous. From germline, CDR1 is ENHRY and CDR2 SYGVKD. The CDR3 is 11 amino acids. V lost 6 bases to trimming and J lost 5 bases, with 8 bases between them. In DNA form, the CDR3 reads TGTGCCATCAGCGATGGGGACGAGCAGTACTTC. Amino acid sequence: CAISDGDEQYF.

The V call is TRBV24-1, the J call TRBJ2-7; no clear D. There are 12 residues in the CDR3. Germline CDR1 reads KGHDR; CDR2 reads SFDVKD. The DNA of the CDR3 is TGTGACATCAGTGATTCGAACTACGAGCAGTACTTC. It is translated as CDISDSNYEQYF.

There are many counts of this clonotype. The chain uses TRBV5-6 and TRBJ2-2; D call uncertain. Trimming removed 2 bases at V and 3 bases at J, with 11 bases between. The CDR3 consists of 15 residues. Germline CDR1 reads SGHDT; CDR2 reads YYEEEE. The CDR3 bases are TGTGCCAGCAGCTTATTGTCAGACTACACCGGGGAGCTGTTTTTT. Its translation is CASSLLSDYTGELFF. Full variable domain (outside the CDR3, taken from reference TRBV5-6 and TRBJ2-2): DAGVTQSPTHLIKTRGQQVTLRCSPKSGHDTVSWYQQALGQGPQFIFQYYEEEERQRGNFPDRFSGHQFPNYSSELNVNALLLGDSALYLCASSLLSDYTGELFFGEGSRLTVL.

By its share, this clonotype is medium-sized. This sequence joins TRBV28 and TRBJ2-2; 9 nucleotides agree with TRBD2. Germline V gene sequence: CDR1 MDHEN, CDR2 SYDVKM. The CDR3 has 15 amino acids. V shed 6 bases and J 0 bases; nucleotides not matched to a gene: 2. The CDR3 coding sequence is TGTGCCAGCAGCTTAGCGGGAGCGAACACCGGGGAGCTGTTTTTT. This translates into CASSLAGANTGELFF.

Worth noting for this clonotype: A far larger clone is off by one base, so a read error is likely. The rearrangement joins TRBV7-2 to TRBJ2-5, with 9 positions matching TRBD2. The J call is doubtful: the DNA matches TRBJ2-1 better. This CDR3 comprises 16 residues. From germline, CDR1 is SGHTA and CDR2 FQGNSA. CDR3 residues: CASSLAAGGRTSEQFF. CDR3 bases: TGTGCCAGCAGCTTAGCGGCGGGAGGGCGAACCAGTGAGCAGTTCTTC.

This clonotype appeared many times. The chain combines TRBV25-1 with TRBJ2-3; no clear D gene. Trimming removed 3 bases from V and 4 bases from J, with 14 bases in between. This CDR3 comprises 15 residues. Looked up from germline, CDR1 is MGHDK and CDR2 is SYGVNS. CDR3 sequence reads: CASSDVNTPPDTQYF. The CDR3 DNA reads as TGTGCCAGCAGTGACGTGAATACACCCCCAGATACGCAGTATTTT.

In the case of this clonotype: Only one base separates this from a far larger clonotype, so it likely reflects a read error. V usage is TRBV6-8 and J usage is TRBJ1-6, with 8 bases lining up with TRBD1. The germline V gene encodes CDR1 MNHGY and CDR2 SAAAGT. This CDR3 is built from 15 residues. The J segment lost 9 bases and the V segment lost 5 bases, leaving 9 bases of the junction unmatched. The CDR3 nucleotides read TGTGCCAGCAGTGGGCGACAGGGGTTACCTTCACCCCTCCACTTT. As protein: CASSGRQGLPSPLHF.

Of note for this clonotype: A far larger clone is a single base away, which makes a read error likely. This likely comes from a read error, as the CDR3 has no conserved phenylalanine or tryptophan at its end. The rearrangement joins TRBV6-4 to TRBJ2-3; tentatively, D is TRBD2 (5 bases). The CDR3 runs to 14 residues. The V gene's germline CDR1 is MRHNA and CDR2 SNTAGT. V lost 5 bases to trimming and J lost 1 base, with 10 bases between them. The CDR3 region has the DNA TGTGCCAGCAGTAACTTGAGGGGCACAGATACGCAGTATCTT. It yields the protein CASSNLRGTDTQYL.

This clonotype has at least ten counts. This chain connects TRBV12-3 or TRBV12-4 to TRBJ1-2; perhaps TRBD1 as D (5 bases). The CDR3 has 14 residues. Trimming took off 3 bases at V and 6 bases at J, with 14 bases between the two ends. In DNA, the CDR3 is TGTGCCAGCAGTTTCGACAGACTCGGGGATGGCTACACCTTC. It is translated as CASSFDRLGDGYTF.

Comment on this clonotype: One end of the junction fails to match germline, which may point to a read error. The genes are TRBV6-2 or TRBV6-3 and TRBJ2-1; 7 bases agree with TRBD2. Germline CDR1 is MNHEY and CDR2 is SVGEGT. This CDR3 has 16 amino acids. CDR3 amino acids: CAGRGATSWSVDEQFF. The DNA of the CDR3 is TGTGCCGGCAGAGGGGCGACTAGCTGGAGTGTCGATGAGCAGTTCTTC.

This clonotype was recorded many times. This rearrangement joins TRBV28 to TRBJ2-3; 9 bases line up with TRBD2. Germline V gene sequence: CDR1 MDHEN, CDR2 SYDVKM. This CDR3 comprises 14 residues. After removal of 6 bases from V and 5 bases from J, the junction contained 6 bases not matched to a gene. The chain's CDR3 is CASSIAGAGDTQYF. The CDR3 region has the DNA TGTGCCAGCAGCATAGCGGGAGCGGGAGATACGCAGTATTTT.